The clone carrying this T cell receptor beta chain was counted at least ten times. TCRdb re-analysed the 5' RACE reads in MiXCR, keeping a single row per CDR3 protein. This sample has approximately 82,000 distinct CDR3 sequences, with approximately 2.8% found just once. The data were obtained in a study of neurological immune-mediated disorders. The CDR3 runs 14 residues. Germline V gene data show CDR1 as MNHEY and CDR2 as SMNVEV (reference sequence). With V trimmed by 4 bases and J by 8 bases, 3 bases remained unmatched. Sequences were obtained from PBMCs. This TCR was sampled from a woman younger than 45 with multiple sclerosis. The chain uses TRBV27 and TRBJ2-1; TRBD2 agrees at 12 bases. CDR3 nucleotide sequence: TGTGCCAGCAGTTCCGGACTAGCGGGACATGAGCAGTTCTTC. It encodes CASSSGLAGHEQFF.